These 32 T cell receptor beta chains share one sample of origin, sequenced in a study of T cell repertoires in cytomegalovirus infection. TCRdb re-analysed the reads in MiXCR, keeping a single row per CDR3 protein. This table holds more than 400,000 distinct CDR3 sequences, around 27% found once. The sample comprised PBMCs. Source of these receptors: a human donor in good health (CMV status not recorded). Some clones in this sample may be carry-over from other donors' samples.

The V gene is TRBV30, the J gene TRBJ2-1; 8 bases line up with TRBD2. There are 11 residues in the CDR3. The germline V gene has CDR1 GTSNPN and CDR2 SVGIG (reference sequence). Here the CDR3 DNA reads TGTAGCGGGAGTGGGTACGATGAGCAGTTCTTC. It encodes CSGSGYDEQFF.

The chain combines TRBV15 with TRBJ2-7, with D tentatively TRBD1 (6 bases). V was clipped by 5 bases and J by 2 bases, with 16 bases between them. Germline V gene data show CDR1 as LNHNV and CDR2 as YYDKDF (reference sequence). CDR3 length: 15 residues. CDR3 sequence: CATSAPAGVTYEQYF. DNA of the CDR3: TGTGCCACCAGCGCACCTGCAGGGGTTACCTACGAGCAGTACTTC.

This clonotype was detected only a few times. The rearrangement joins TRBV20-1 to TRBJ1-5; D unclear. The germline V gene encodes CDR1 DFQATT and CDR2 SNEGSKA (reference sequence). This CDR3 spans 13 amino acids. Trimming stripped 2 bases from V and 0 bases from J, with 5 bases between. Written as DNA, the CDR3 is TGCAGTGCTAGACGGGATAGCAATCAGCCCCAGCATTTT. Its protein is CSARRDSNQPQHF.

The chain has TRBV29-1 and TRBJ1-1; D uncertain. The CDR3 runs 13 residues. V lost 2 bases, J lost 1 base, and 8 bases lay in between. Germline V gene lookup returns CDR1 SQVTM and CDR2 ANQGSEA. The CDR3 is CSVESGQNTEAFF. The CDR3 DNA is TGCAGCGTTGAAAGCGGTCAGAACACTGAAGCTTTCTTT.

The chain couples TRBV6-1 to TRBJ2-1; 8 bases agree with TRBD1. Trimming cost V 6 bases and J 2 bases; bases outside gene matches: 12. This CDR3 has 17 residues. The germline CDR1 and CDR2 sequences are MNHNS and SASEGT. The CDR3 nucleotides read TGTGCCAGCAGCACAACCGACAGGGGTAGGGCCTACAATGAGCAGTTCTTC. Translated, it gives CASSTTDRGRAYNEQFF.

The J gene is TRBJ2-1, the V gene TRBV5-4; 11 nucleotides agree with TRBD2. The CDR3 extends over 16 amino acids. J gave up 6 bases and V 4 bases, and 9 bases lay outside the gene matches. Germline CDR1 is SGHNT and CDR2 is YYREEE (reference sequence). CDR3 DNA sequence: TGTGCCAGCAGCGCCCCAACTAGCGGGAGCCGCAATGAGCAGTTCTTC. Protein: CASSAPTSGSRNEQFF.

This clonotype was seen more than once but under ten times. The chain joins TRBV24-1 to TRBJ1-5; 9 positions match TRBD1. Germline trimming cut 4 bases from V and 5 bases from J; bases unmatched to any gene: 14. Germline V gene sequence: CDR1 KGHDR, CDR2 SFDVKD. The CDR3 spans 18 residues. The CDR3 DNA reads TGTGCCACCAGTGACCACAGGGGACAGGGCCCCGTGGATCAGCCCCAGCATTTT. As protein: CATSDHRGQGPVDQPQHF.

This chain connects TRBV14 to TRBJ2-1; 10 bases align to TRBD2. The CDR3 totals 17 residues. Germline V gene data show CDR1 as SGHDN and CDR2 as FVKESK. Losses at the gene ends were 6 bases for V and 4 bases for J; bases not matched to a gene: 12. CDR3 protein: CASRRSSGSNHYNEQFF. CDR3 nucleotide sequence: TGTGCCAGCAGACGTTCTAGCGGGAGCAACCATTACAATGAGCAGTTCTTC.

The chain employs TRBV7-9 and TRBJ2-7; 8 nucleotides match TRBD1. The ends lost 5 bases at V and 0 bases at J; junction bases unmatched: 15. The CDR3 runs to 18 residues. Germline CDR1 is SEHNR and CDR2 is FQNEAQ (reference sequence). The CDR3 loop is CASSPRTGRRARSYEQYF. Here the CDR3 DNA reads TGTGCCAGCAGCCCACGGACAGGGCGGAGGGCCCGCTCCTACGAGCAGTACTTC.

This chain links TRBV7-2 with TRBJ2-3; TRBD2 is a possible D gene (6 bases). In germline, CDR1 is SGHTA, CDR2 FQGNSA. V was trimmed by 1 base and J by 6 bases, leaving 23 bases between them. The CDR3 runs 18 residues. CDR3: CASSLGLRLAGRLDTQYF. In DNA form, the CDR3 reads TGTGCCAGCAGCTTAGGGCTACGTCTGGCGGGACGACTGGATACGCAGTATTTT.

V and J are TRBV2 and TRBJ2-3; TRBD2 might be the D (5 bases). CDR1 is SNHLY, CDR2 FYNNEI, per germline. CDR3 length: 15 amino acids. Trimming removed 1 base at V and 5 bases at J, with 13 bases between. This CDR3 is CASSEGGPGVDTQYF. CDR3 DNA: TGTGCCAGCAGTGAAGGCGGGCCTGGGGTAGATACGCAGTATTTT.

This clonotype was detected many times. This chain links TRBV7-8 with TRBJ2-3; TRBD2 aligns across 7 bases. Germline V gives CDR1 SGHVS, CDR2 FQNEAQ. Unmatched junction bases numbered 6, after V lost 2 bases and J lost 1 base. The CDR3 contains 16 residues. The CDR3 loop reads CASSLYIRGGTDTQYF. The CDR3 DNA reads TGTGCCAGCAGCTTATACATTCGGGGGGGCACAGATACGCAGTATTTT.

This clonotype was counted only a few times. This chain uses TRBV2 with TRBJ1-2; 11 bases are shared with TRBD1. CDR1 is SNHLY and CDR2 is FYNNEI in the germline V gene. CDR3 length: 16 residues. V lost 7 bases and J lost 1; bases outside the gene matches: 8. CDR3 nucleotides: TGTGCCAGCAACGCCGGACAGGGGGCGGTTAACTATGGCTACACCTTC. Amino acids: CASNAGQGAVNYGYTF.

This chain links TRBV29-1 with TRBJ1-1; D call uncertain. The CDR3 is made up of 11 amino acids. Germline assignment: CDR1 SQVTM and CDR2 ANQGSEA. V was cut by 1 base and J by 0 bases, with 0 bases left in between. CDR3 residues: CSVEVNTEAFF. In DNA, the CDR3 is TGCAGCGTTGAAGTGAACACTGAAGCTTTCTTT.

This clonotype was seen only a few times. The chain recombines TRBV19 with TRBJ1-1, with D possibly being TRBD1 (5 bases). CDR1 is LNHDA, CDR2 SQIVND, per germline (reference sequence). This CDR3 region has 13 residues. V was trimmed by 1 base and J by 4 bases, leaving 7 bases between them. The CDR3 sequence: CASSIVGGTEAFF. As DNA, the CDR3 is TGTGCCAGTAGTATAGTGGGGGGCACTGAAGCTTTCTTT.

The J gene is TRBJ2-3, the V gene TRBV2; weak D call: TRBD1 (5 bases). Germline CDR1 reads SNHLY; CDR2 reads FYNNEI. This CDR3 has 14 residues. Trimming stripped 3 bases from V and 1 base from J, with 8 bases between. DNA for the CDR3: TGTGCCAGCAGTGATTTAGGGGGCACAGATACGCAGTATTTT. Amino acids: CASSDLGGTDTQYF.

There are many counts of this clonotype. This chain links TRBV7-6 with TRBJ2-1; perhaps TRBD2 as D (6 bases). The CDR3 extends over 23 amino acids. The V gene lost 0 bases and the J gene lost 0 bases, with 30 bases spanning the gap. From germline, CDR1 is SGHVS and CDR2 FNYEAQ. CDR3 sequence (DNA): TGTGCCAGCAGCTTAGCGTTTGTCAGGTTGGCGGGACCAGACCTCTTCTCCTACAATGAGCAGTTCTTC. Translation gives CASSLAFVRLAGPDLFSYNEQFF.

The table lists this clonotype with a few counts. The rearrangement links TRBV19 to TRBJ1-5; unclear D gene. CDR3 size: 14 residues. V was shortened by 3 bases and J by 2 bases, with 8 bases between the two germline ends. Germline V gene data show CDR1 as LNHDA and CDR2 as SQIVND (reference sequence). The CDR3 is CASSMVDGNQPQHF. The CDR3 DNA follows: TGTGCCAGTAGTATGGTGGATGGCAATCAGCCCCAGCATTTT.

The chain couples TRBV6-5 to TRBJ1-6; no reliable D call. This CDR3 has 14 amino acids. V was clipped by 8 bases and J by 7 bases, with 15 bases between them. Germline values: CDR1 MNHEY, CDR2 SVGAGI. Here the CDR3 DNA reads TGTGCCAGCCGGGCCGGACCGAAGAATTCACCCCTCCACTTT. This encodes CASRAGPKNSPLHF.

CDR3 protein: CASSQPGRGDTQYF. For the CDR3, the DNA is TGCGCCAGCAGTCAACCCGGCAGGGGGGATACGCAGTATTTT. The gene calls are TRBV23-1 and TRBJ2-3; TRBD1 matches at 7 bases. Being an ORF, TRBV23-1 has a function that is uncertain. There are 14 residues in the CDR3. Losses at the gene ends were 2 bases for V and 6 bases for J; bases not matched to a gene: 5.

This clonotype was counted between two and nine times. The chain employs TRBV11-2 and TRBJ1-1, with D maybe TRBD1 (5 bases). The V gene lost 5 bases and the J gene lost 0 bases, with 10 bases spanning the gap. The germline V gene has CDR1 SGHAT and CDR2 FQNNGV. The CDR3 is 14 amino acids. This CDR3 reads CASSVTVMNTEAFF. DNA of the CDR3: TGTGCCAGCAGCGTGACAGTCATGAACACTGAAGCTTTCTTT.

A note on this clonotype: A read error is possible here, since a much larger clone lies one base away. This chain uses TRBV7-3 with TRBJ1-4, with 10 bases aligning to TRBD1. CDR1 and CDR2 (germline): SGHTA, FQGTGA. The trim removed 6 bases at V and 7 bases at J, leaving 2 bases unmatched. The length of the CDR3 is 13 residues. DNA of the CDR3: TGTGCCAGCAGTGGGACAGGGGTTGAAAAACTGTTTTTT. It is translated as CASSGTGVEKLFF.

The chain uses TRBV4-1 and TRBJ1-1; D call uncertain. Germline V gene lookup returns CDR1 MGHRA and CDR2 YSYEKL. Between the trimmed V and J ends, which lost 1 base and 0 bases, there was a span of 3 bases. The CDR3 is 13 amino acids. The CDR3 loop is CASSQVVNTEAFF. The CDR3 DNA follows: TGCGCCAGCAGCCAAGTAGTGAACACTGAAGCTTTCTTT.

The chain joins TRBV2 to TRBJ1-1; D uncertain. The germline V and J ends were trimmed by 11 bases and 3 bases, with 7 bases remaining between them. Per germline, CDR1 SNHLY and CDR2 FYNNEI. CDR3 length: 10 residues. CDR3 in DNA: TGTGCCGGATGGGACACTGAAGCTTTCTTT. Its translation: CAGWDTEAFF.

This clonotype was seen a few times. The V and J genes are TRBV7-9 and TRBJ2-7; 11 bases fit TRBD1. Germline lookup yields CDR1 SEHNR and CDR2 FQNEAQ (reference sequence). The CDR3 consists of 13 residues. The V and J ends lost 5 bases and 10 bases, in that order; junction bases with no gene match: 7. The CDR3 loop is CASSVGQGVEQYF. The CDR3 DNA reads TGTGCCAGCAGCGTGGGACAGGGGGTCGAACAGTACTTC.

This clonotype was detected ten times or more. The chain joins TRBV7-2 to TRBJ2-7, with D maybe TRBD1 (5 bases). V was clipped by 5 bases and J by 6 bases, with 11 bases between them. This CDR3 has 12 residues. The germline V gene encodes CDR1 SGHTA and CDR2 FQGNSA. CDR3 in DNA: TGTGCCAGCAGCAGGACACCTCCCGAGCAGTACTTC. Translating gives CASSRTPPEQYF.

Remarks on this clonotype: At one boundary the junction diverges from the germline segment, which might be a read error. The V and J genes are TRBV20-1 and TRBJ2-5; D uncertain. The CDR3 has 14 residues. CDR1 DFQATT and CDR2 SNEGSKA come from the germline V gene (reference sequence). The CDR3 spells CGARVDTSQETQYF. In DNA form, the CDR3 reads TGCGGTGCTAGGGTCGACACTTCCCAAGAGACCCAGTACTTC.

In regard to this clonotype: A much more abundant neighbour one base away suggests this may be a read error. No conserved phenylalanine or tryptophan is present at the end of the CDR3, so a read error is the likely explanation. This chain uses TRBV7-4 with TRBJ2-4, with 9 bases aligning to TRBD1. The CDR3 covers 16 residues. Germline V gene lookup returns CDR1 SGHVT and CDR2 SQSDAQ. J lost 2 bases, V lost 5 bases, and 7 bases had no gene match. This CDR3 is CASSPGQGRPKNIQYY. Written as DNA, the CDR3 is TGTGCCAGCAGCCCCGGACAGGGGAGGCCCAAAAACATTCAGTACTAC.

Regarding this clonotype: A read error is likely here: a far larger clone is one base away. The gene calls are TRBV12-3 or TRBV12-4 and TRBJ1-1; D is perhaps TRBD1 (5 bases). The ends were cut back, 6 bases at V and 5 bases at J, with 10 bases in the middle. The CDR3 runs to 12 residues. This chain's CDR3 is CASRPRGTEAFF. The DNA for the CDR3 is TGTGCCAGCAGACCCCGGGGGACTGAAGCTTTCTTT.

This clonotype was detected a few times. The chain links TRBV7-9 to TRBJ2-7; D may be TRBD1 (6 bases). The germline V and J ends were trimmed by 5 bases and 0 bases, with 11 bases remaining between them. From germline, CDR1 is SEHNR and CDR2 FQNEAQ (reference sequence). The CDR3 sequence is 14 residues long. The CDR3 DNA sequence: TGTGCCAGCAGCCTGGACAGTTTCTCCTACGAGCAGTACGTC. It specifies CASSLDSFSYEQYV.

The CDR3 is CASSSEYSNQPQHF. For the CDR3, the DNA is TGTGCCAGCTCATCAGAATATAGCAATCAGCCCCAGCATTTT. The chain combines TRBV18 with TRBJ1-5; D call uncertain. V lost 5 bases and J 0 bases, leaving 8 bases between the germline ends. This CDR3 has 14 residues. In germline, CDR1 is KGHSH, CDR2 LQKENI.

The chain links TRBV6-2 or TRBV6-3 to TRBJ1-5; D call uncertain. V was clipped by 7 bases and J by 4 bases, with 20 bases between them. CDR3 length equals 16 residues. CDR1 and CDR2 from the germline V gene are MNHEY and SVGEGT. The CDR3 here is CASMFGTDAGNQPQHF. CDR3 DNA sequence: TGTGCCAGCATGTTTGGCACGGACGCTGGAAATCAGCCCCAGCATTTT.